The rows below give T cell receptor beta chains drawn from one sample of a study of PD-1 blockade in classical Hodgkin lymphoma. This table comes from immunoSEQ multiplex PCR, and its TCRdb copy is limited to in-frame clones, with some not included. The sample carries tens of thousands of clones, more than 75% recorded once. The source material was peripheral blood mononuclear cells (PBMCs), sampled at baseline. The receptors stem from a human donor with classical Hodgkin lymphoma. CDR3s include the opening cysteine and the closing phenylalanine or tryptophan. Each record gives: CDR3 protein, CDR3 DNA, V gene, J gene, clone size, D gene. The D gene is left open where the match is weak. A clone size is listed for some rows: how often the clone was seen (once, few, many), or a class if it is expanded.

CDR3 protein: CASSLGTGLNEQYF; CDR3 DNA: TGTGCCAGCAGCTTAGGGACTGGTCTCAACGAGCAGTACTTC; V gene: TRBV7-6; J gene: TRBJ2-7; clone size: -; D gene: -
CDR3 protein: CASSYSMGGEQYF; CDR3 DNA: TGTGCCAGCAGTTACTCGATGGGCGGCGAGCAGTACTTC; V gene: TRBV6-5; J gene: TRBJ2-7; clone size: -; D gene: -
CDR3 protein: CASSPNRETQYF; CDR3 DNA: TGTGCCAGCTCACCCAATAGGGAGACCCAGTACTTC; V gene: TRBV18; J gene: TRBJ2-5; clone size: -; D gene: -
CDR3 protein: CASSLLEQGGETQYF; CDR3 DNA: TGTGCCAGCAGTTTATTGGAACAGGGTGGGGAGACCCAGTACTTC; V gene: TRBV28; J gene: TRBJ2-5; clone size: -; D gene: -
CDR3 protein: CASSFGDTQYF; CDR3 DNA: TGTGCCAGCAGCTTCGGAGATACGCAGTATTTT; V gene: TRBV7-9; J gene: TRBJ2-3; clone size: -; D gene: -
CDR3 protein: CASSEVGREATQYF; CDR3 DNA: TGTGCCAGCAGTGAAGTGGGTCGGGAAGCGACCCAGTACTTC; V gene: TRBV6-1; J gene: TRBJ2-5; clone size: once; D gene: -
CDR3 protein: CASSLDPAPYNEQFF; CDR3 DNA: TGTGCCAGTAGTTTAGACCCGGCGCCGTACAATGAGCAGTTCTTC; V gene: TRBV19; J gene: TRBJ2-1; clone size: few; D gene: -
CDR3 protein: CASSLSGSHIQYF; CDR3 DNA: TGTGCCAGCAGTTTAAGTGGGAGCCACATTCAGTACTTC; V gene: TRBV27; J gene: TRBJ2-4; clone size: -; D gene: -
CDR3 protein: CASSLSVQTQETQYF; CDR3 DNA: TGTGCCAGCAGCTTATCTGTCCAGACCCAAGAGACCCAGTACTTC; V gene: TRBV7-2; J gene: TRBJ2-5; clone size: -; D gene: -
CDR3 protein: CASREHRGRNTEAFF; CDR3 DNA: TGTGCCAGCAGGGAACACAGGGGAAGGAACACTGAAGCTTTCTTT; V gene: TRBV6-1; J gene: TRBJ1-1; clone size: -; D gene: TRBD1
CDR3 protein: CASSLGGTAKYGYTF; CDR3 DNA: TGCGCCAGCAGCTTGGGGGGGACTGCTAAATATGGCTACACCTTC; V gene: TRBV5-1; J gene: TRBJ1-2; clone size: -; D gene: -
CDR3 protein: CASSLGGYEQYF; CDR3 DNA: TGTGCCAGCAGTTTGGGGGGGTACGAGCAGTACTTC; V gene: TRBV27; J gene: TRBJ2-7; clone size: -; D gene: TRBD2
CDR3 protein: CASSQLIASSYNEQFF; CDR3 DNA: TGTGCCAGCAGCCAACTTATAGCGAGCTCCTACAATGAGCAGTTCTTC; V gene: TRBV4-2; J gene: TRBJ2-1; clone size: once; D gene: -
CDR3 protein: CASSPGRWVQETQYF; CDR3 DNA: TGTGCCAGCAGCCCAGGGCGGTGGGTCCAAGAGACCCAGTACTTC; V gene: TRBV25-1; J gene: TRBJ2-5; clone size: -; D gene: -
CDR3 protein: CASSPSRYEQYF; CDR3 DNA: TGTGCCAGTAGTCCGAGCCGCTACGAGCAGTACTTC; V gene: TRBV19; J gene: TRBJ2-7; clone size: -; D gene: -
CDR3 protein: CASTQGGNYGYTF; CDR3 DNA: TGTGCCAGCACCCAGGGGGGTAACTATGGCTACACCTTC; V gene: TRBV6-5; J gene: TRBJ1-2; clone size: -; D gene: TRBD1
CDR3 protein: CASSLSATNEKLFF; CDR3 DNA: TGTGCCAGCAGCTTATCCGCAACTAATGAAAAACTGTTTTTT; V gene: TRBV7-9; J gene: TRBJ1-4; clone size: few; D gene: -
CDR3 protein: CASSERLRKETQYF; CDR3 DNA: TGTGCCAGCAGTGAAAGACTCAGAAAAGAGACCCAGTACTTC; V gene: TRBV2; J gene: TRBJ2-5; clone size: -; D gene: -
CDR3 protein: CASSVYGTGTGNGNTIYF; CDR3 DNA: TGTGCCAGCAGCGTGTATGGCACCGGGACAGGGAATGGAAACACCATATATTTT; V gene: TRBV9; J gene: TRBJ1-3; clone size: -; D gene: TRBD1
CDR3 protein: CASSPPQRTEAFF; CDR3 DNA: TGTGCCAGCTCACCACCACAGCGAACTGAAGCTTTCTTT; V gene: TRBV18; J gene: TRBJ1-1; clone size: -; D gene: -
CDR3 protein: CASSEYSPYEQYF; CDR3 DNA: TGTGCCAGCAGTGAATACTCCCCCTACGAGCAGTACTTC; V gene: TRBV2; J gene: TRBJ2-7; clone size: -; D gene: -
CDR3 protein: CASSKRQARSGNTIYF; CDR3 DNA: TGTGCCAGCAGTAAGCGACAAGCCCGCTCTGGAAACACCATATATTTT; V gene: TRBV27; J gene: TRBJ1-3; clone size: -; D gene: -
CDR3 protein: CASSLGALNYGYTF; CDR3 DNA: TGTGCCAGCAGCTTGGGGGCGCTGAACTATGGCTACACCTTC; V gene: TRBV7-9; J gene: TRBJ1-2; clone size: -; D gene: -
CDR3 protein: CASSQELTAYEQYF; CDR3 DNA: TGCGCCAGCAGCCAAGAATTGACAGCCTACGAGCAGTACTTC; V gene: TRBV4-1; J gene: TRBJ2-7; clone size: -; D gene: -
CDR3 protein: CAWSVGTSAHEQFF; CDR3 DNA: TGTGCCTGGAGTGTAGGGACTAGCGCCCATGAGCAGTTCTTC; V gene: TRBV30; J gene: TRBJ2-1; clone size: -; D gene: TRBD2
CDR3 protein: CASVNFMVAGAKDTGELFF; CDR3 DNA: TGTGCCAGCGTCAACTTTATGGTAGCGGGGGCCAAAGACACCGGGGAGCTGTTTTTT; V gene: TRBV7-9; J gene: TRBJ2-2; clone size: once; D gene: TRBD2
CDR3 protein: CASSLLEGTQYF; CDR3 DNA: TGTGCCAGCAGCCTTCTAGAGGGTACGCAGTATTTT; V gene: TRBV6-6; J gene: TRBJ2-3; clone size: -; D gene: -
CDR3 protein: CASSLGTPSSYNEQFF; CDR3 DNA: TGTGCCAGCAGCTTGGGGACCCCGAGCTCCTACAATGAGCAGTTCTTC; V gene: TRBV5-6; J gene: TRBJ2-1; clone size: -; D gene: -
CDR3 protein: CASSTGQGYEQYF; CDR3 DNA: TGTGCCAGCAGCACGGGACAGGGCTACGAGCAGTACTTC; V gene: TRBV7-9; J gene: TRBJ2-7; clone size: -; D gene: TRBD1
CDR3 protein: CASSEPPSGENIQYF; CDR3 DNA: TGTGCCAGCAGTGAGCCCCCTAGCGGAGAAAACATTCAGTACTTC; V gene: TRBV6-1; J gene: TRBJ2-4; clone size: -; D gene: TRBD2
CDR3 protein: CASSPGTSGRGRDF; CDR3 DNA: TGTGCCAGCAGTCCCGGGACTAGCGGGAGGGGAAGGGATTTT; V gene: TRBV27; J gene: TRBJ2-3; clone size: -; D gene: TRBD2
CDR3 protein: CASKIFQLGNYGYTF; CDR3 DNA: TGTGCCAGCAAAATATTTCAGCTAGGGAACTATGGCTACACCTTC; V gene: TRBV2; J gene: TRBJ1-2; clone size: once; D gene: -
CDR3 protein: CASSPLAGSYNEQFF; CDR3 DNA: TGTGCCAGCAGCCCACTAGCGGGTTCCTACAATGAGCAGTTCTTC; V gene: TRBV2; J gene: TRBJ2-1; clone size: -; D gene: TRBD2
CDR3 protein: CASSLSSGAPGDSNQPQHF; CDR3 DNA: TGCGCCAGCAGTCTGTCTTCAGGGGCTCCCGGAGATAGCAATCAGCCCCAGCATTTT; V gene: TRBV23-1; J gene: TRBJ1-5; clone size: -; D gene: -
CDR3 protein: CASSSSGGWDYGYTF; CDR3 DNA: TGTGCCAGCAGCTCCTCAGGGGGTTGGGACTATGGCTACACCTTC; V gene: TRBV9; J gene: TRBJ1-2; clone size: -; D gene: TRBD1
CDR3 protein: CASSVGSSGGGTDTQYF; CDR3 DNA: TGTGCCAGCAGCGTAGGATCTAGCGGGGGGGGCACAGATACGCAGTATTTT; V gene: TRBV9; J gene: TRBJ2-3; clone size: -; D gene: TRBD2
CDR3 protein: CASSQAPGESYGYTF; CDR3 DNA: TGCGCCAGCAGCCAAGCTCCGGGGGAGTCCTATGGCTACACCTTC; V gene: TRBV4-1; J gene: TRBJ1-2; clone size: -; D gene: -
CDR3 protein: CATKTGSETQYF; CDR3 DNA: TGTGCCACCAAAACAGGGTCTGAGACCCAGTACTTC; V gene: TRBV15; J gene: TRBJ2-5; clone size: -; D gene: -
CDR3 protein: CASTLWRVGGANVLTF; CDR3 DNA: TGTGCCAGCACGCTTTGGAGGGTCGGTGGGGCCAACGTCCTGACTTTC; V gene: TRBV13; J gene: TRBJ2-6; clone size: -; D gene: -
CDR3 protein: CASTPIPRETQYF; CDR3 DNA: TGCGCCAGCACCCCAATCCCAAGGGAGACCCAGTACTTC; V gene: TRBV10-2; J gene: TRBJ2-5; clone size: -; D gene: -
CDR3 protein: CASSPGTTNEKLFF; CDR3 DNA: TGTGCCAGTAGCCCGGGAACAACTAATGAAAAACTGTTTTTT; V gene: TRBV19; J gene: TRBJ1-4; clone size: -; D gene: -
CDR3 protein: CASSLEFRDEQYF; CDR3 DNA: TGTGCCAGCAGCTTAGAATTTAGGGACGAGCAGTACTTC; V gene: TRBV11-1; J gene: TRBJ2-7; clone size: -; D gene: -
CDR3 protein: CAISGVQEQNIQYF; CDR3 DNA: TGTGCCATCAGTGGGGTACAGGAACAAAACATTCAGTACTTC; V gene: TRBV10-3; J gene: TRBJ2-4; clone size: -; D gene: -
CDR3 protein: CASSFGNYGYTF; CDR3 DNA: TGTGCCAGCAGCTTTGGGAACTATGGCTACACCTTC; V gene: TRBV12-1; J gene: TRBJ1-2; clone size: -; D gene: -
CDR3 protein: CASSRGTLVFTGELFF; CDR3 DNA: TGTGCCAGCAGCCGCGGGACACTAGTATTCACCGGGGAGCTGTTTTTT; V gene: TRBV7-9; J gene: TRBJ2-2; clone size: -; D gene: -
CDR3 protein: CASRLAGSTDTQYF; CDR3 DNA: TGTGCCAGTAGACTAGCGGGAAGCACAGATACGCAGTATTTT; V gene: TRBV10-3; J gene: TRBJ2-3; clone size: -; D gene: TRBD2
CDR3 protein: CAISGVAGGELFF; CDR3 DNA: TGTGCCATCAGTGGGGTAGCCGGCGGGGAGCTGTTTTTT; V gene: TRBV10-3; J gene: TRBJ2-2; clone size: -; D gene: -
CDR3 protein: CASSLGFNTGELFF; CDR3 DNA: TGTGCCAGCAGCTTAGGCTTTAACACCGGGGAGCTGTTTTTT; V gene: TRBV5-4; J gene: TRBJ2-2; clone size: -; D gene: -
CDR3 protein: CASSLGSTDTQYF; CDR3 DNA: TGTGCCAGCAGCTTAGGCTCGACTGATACGCAGTATTTT; V gene: TRBV7-2; J gene: TRBJ2-3; clone size: -; D gene: -
CDR3 protein: CASSEKGSGNTIYF; CDR3 DNA: TGTGCCAGCAGTGAGAAAGGCTCTGGAAACACCATATATTTT; V gene: TRBV2; J gene: TRBJ1-3; clone size: -; D gene: -
CDR3 protein: CASSLHLTAPSGYTF; CDR3 DNA: TGTGCCAGCAGTTTACATTTGACAGCCCCCTCGGGCTACACCTTC; V gene: TRBV6-5; J gene: TRBJ1-2; clone size: -; D gene: -
CDR3 protein: CATRGGENTEAFF; CDR3 DNA: TGTGCCACCCGGGGCGGAGAGAACACTGAAGCTTTCTTT; V gene: TRBV27; J gene: TRBJ1-1; clone size: -; D gene: -
CDR3 protein: CASSLDRVNTEAFF; CDR3 DNA: TGCGCCAGCAGCTTGGACAGGGTGAACACTGAAGCTTTCTTT; V gene: TRBV5-1; J gene: TRBJ1-1; clone size: -; D gene: -
CDR3 protein: CASSPRTSYNEQFF; CDR3 DNA: TGTGCCAGCAGTCCCAGGACTAGCTACAATGAGCAGTTCTTC; V gene: TRBV27; J gene: TRBJ2-1; clone size: -; D gene: TRBD2
CDR3 protein: CASSTRLGQGVFETQYF; CDR3 DNA: TGTGCCAGCAGCACCCGCCTGGGACAGGGGGTGTTCGAGACCCAGTACTTC; V gene: TRBV7-9; J gene: TRBJ2-5; clone size: -; D gene: TRBD1
CDR3 protein: CATSVLGGTSGNSNEQYF; CDR3 DNA: TGTGCCACATCAGTGTTGGGGGGGACTAGCGGGAATTCTAACGAGCAGTACTTC; V gene: TRBV10-3; J gene: TRBJ2-7; clone size: once; D gene: TRBD2